Listed below are T cell receptor beta chains from one sample, sequenced in a study of cytomegalovirus exposure and HLA in healthy donors. Sequenced by immunoSEQ multiplex PCR; TCRdb stores in-frame clones only, minus some. The profile shows about 73,000 clones, roughly 70% of them singletons. Specimen: PBMCs. The receptor source for this set is a man aged 70-80 years in good health and CMV-seronegative. Each CDR3 is given with its conserved first and last residue. A D gene is named only where the DNA matches it firmly. Not all rows give a size; the values are once, few, many and, for expanded clones, a class.

j_call,d_call,v_call,clone_size,cdr3_nt,cdr3_aa
TRBJ2-7,NA,TRBV11-2,NA,TGTGCCAGCAGCTTAGACTACCGATACGAGCAGTACTTC,CASSLDYRYEQYF
TRBJ2-5,TRBD1,TRBV29-1,NA,TGCAGCGTTGAACCTCCAGACAGGGGACTTGAGACCCAGTACTTC,CSVEPPDRGLETQYF
TRBJ2-3,NA,TRBV11-3,NA,TGTGCCAGCAGCTCGGACAGTTCCACAGATACGCAGTATTTT,CASSSDSSTDTQYF
TRBJ1-1,NA,TRBV7-9,few,TGTGCCAGCAGCTTAAGAGAAGACAGTGAAGCTTTCTTT,CASSLREDSEAFF
TRBJ2-7,TRBD2,TRBV7-9,NA,TGTGCCAGCAGCTTAGCACTAGCGGGAGTTCTCGAGCAGTACTTC,CASSLALAGVLEQYF
TRBJ2-7,NA,TRBV5-1,NA,TGCGCCAGCAGCTTGGTACCGGGTAGAAGAACCTACGAGCAGTACTTC,CASSLVPGRRTYEQYF
TRBJ1-2,NA,TRBV5-1,NA,TGCGCCAGCAGCTTAAGTCGAGGTTATGGCTACACCTTC,CASSLSRGYGYTF
TRBJ1-3,NA,TRBV6-6,NA,TGTGCCAGCAGTTACGGCGGGGGTTCTGGAAACACCATATATTTT,CASSYGGGSGNTIYF
TRBJ2-7,NA,TRBV15,NA,TGTGCCACCAGCAGAGATCGGGTCGGGGTCTCTTCCTACGAGCAGTACTTC,CATSRDRVGVSSYEQYF
TRBJ2-7,TRBD2,TRBV29-1,NA,TGCAGCGTCTCATTGGGCGGGAGGGACTGGGAGCAGTACTTC,CSVSLGGRDWEQYF
TRBJ2-1,NA,TRBV19,NA,TGTGCCAGTAGGGGGAGCTCCTACAATGAGCAGTTCTTC,CASRGSSYNEQFF
TRBJ2-2,NA,TRBV19,NA,TGTGCCAGCGAAAAGGGACTCTTAGTGAACACCGGGGAGCTGTTTTTT,CASEKGLLVNTGELFF
TRBJ2-7,TRBD1,TRBV5-1,NA,TGCGCCAGCAGCTTGTTAACAGGGGGGACCTACGAGCAGTACTTC,CASSLLTGGTYEQYF
TRBJ1-5,NA,TRBV10-2,many,TGCGCCAGCAGCCTCAGGGGATCTCAGCCCCAGCATTTT,CASSLRGSQPQHF
TRBJ2-5,NA,TRBV2,NA,TGTGCCAGCAGTGAAAATCGGGGAGCCCGGGAGACCCAGTACTTC,CASSENRGARETQYF
TRBJ1-1,NA,TRBV6-1,NA,TGTGCCAGCAGTGAAGGTAAGGGGCCAAGGAACACTGAAGCTTTCTTT,CASSEGKGPRNTEAFF
TRBJ2-7,NA,TRBV7-2,once,TGTGCCAGCAGCCCGGGTGGCGGGGTCAGCTCCTACGAGCAGTACTTC,CASSPGGGVSSYEQYF
TRBJ2-3,TRBD2,TRBV7-2,NA,TGTGCCAGCAGCTTCTCAGGGGCGGGGGGAACAGATACGCAGTATTTT,CASSFSGAGGTDTQYF
TRBJ1-1,NA,TRBV14,NA,TGTGCCAGCGCCGCGGGTTTGAACACTGAAGCTTTCTTT,CASAAGLNTEAFF
TRBJ1-4,TRBD1,TRBV27,NA,TGTGCCAGCAGTTACCAGGGGGCTGGTGAAAAACTGTTTTTT,CASSYQGAGEKLFF
TRBJ1-2,TRBD1,TRBV6-1,NA,TGTGCCAGCAGTCAAGCGCAAATACAGGGGGACTATGGCTACACCTTC,CASSQAQIQGDYGYTF
TRBJ2-3,NA,TRBV7-9,NA,TGTGCCAGCAGCTCTTGGACTCCCACAGATACGCAGTATTTT,CASSSWTPTDTQYF
TRBJ1-1,TRBD1,TRBV9,NA,TGTGCCAGCAGCGTACAAACAGGGGCGACCACTGAAGCTTTCTTT,CASSVQTGATTEAFF
TRBJ2-7,NA,TRBV27,NA,TGTGCCAGCAGTTTGTCGGGGAGCTCCTACGAGCAGTACTTC,CASSLSGSSYEQYF
TRBJ1-1,TRBD1,TRBV7-9,NA,TGTTCCAGCAGCTTAGGGACAGGGGGGTCATTGGGGGCTGAAGCTTTCTTT,CSSSLGTGGSLGAEAFF
TRBJ2-7,TRBD1,TRBV14,NA,TGTGCCAGCAGCAACTCCGGGACAGGGCAGCAGTACTTC,CASSNSGTGQQYF
TRBJ2-1,NA,TRBV15,NA,TGTGCCACCAGCGGTCCAAGGGGTGGGTACAATGAGCAGTTCTTC,CATSGPRGGYNEQFF
TRBJ2-3,TRBD1,TRBV30,once,TGTGCCTGGGAGGACAGGGCTCCAGATACGCAGTATTTT,CAWEDRAPDTQYF
TRBJ2-5,TRBD1,TRBV5-4,NA,TGTGCCAGCAGACAGGGGGGCCAAGAGACCCAGTACTTC,CASRQGGQETQYF
TRBJ2-1,TRBD2,TRBV5-1,NA,TGCGCCAGCAGCTTGGAGCGGGGGGGCAATGAGCAGTTCTTC,CASSLERGGNEQFF
TRBJ1-3,NA,TRBV9,NA,TGTGCCAGCAGCGTAGAGGGAGCTGGAAACACCATATATTTT,CASSVEGAGNTIYF
TRBJ2-6,TRBD1,TRBV5-1,NA,TGCGCCAGCAGCGCAGGACAGGATGCTTTCTCTGGGGCCAACGTCCTGACTTTC,CASSAGQDAFSGANVLTF
TRBJ2-5,TRBD1,TRBV12-5,once,TGTGCTAGTGGTACCGGACAGGTGGATGGAGAGACCCAGTACTTC,CASGTGQVDGETQYF
TRBJ2-7,NA,TRBV11-2,NA,TGTGCCAGCTCTTTAACGGGAGAGAACGAGCAGTACTTC,CASSLTGENEQYF
TRBJ2-1,TRBD2,TRBV6-5,NA,TGTGCCAGCAGTTACTCGGCGGGGGGTACCAAGGAGCAGTTCTTC,CASSYSAGGTKEQFF
TRBJ2-5,NA,TRBV7-9,NA,TGTGCCAGCAGCTTAGGCGGACAGACCCAAGAGACCCAGTACTTC,CASSLGGQTQETQYF
TRBJ1-5,NA,TRBV6-5,NA,TGTGCCAGCAGTTCCACCGGGACAAGGGATCAGCCCCAGCATTTT,CASSSTGTRDQPQHF
TRBJ2-5,TRBD2,TRBV7-8,NA,TGTGCCAGCAGCCTGGTAGCGGGAGAAGGGGAGACCCAGTACTTC,CASSLVAGEGETQYF
TRBJ2-3,TRBD2,TRBV5-1,NA,TGCGCCAGCAACTCTGGGACTAGCGTGAGCACAGATACGCAGTATTTT,CASNSGTSVSTDTQYF
TRBJ2-3,NA,TRBV30,NA,TGTGCCTGGAGTGTAGGCGGAGATACGCAGTATTTT,CAWSVGGDTQYF
TRBJ2-7,TRBD2,TRBV25-1,NA,TGTGCCAGCAGTGAATTACTAGCGGGGTCCTACGAGCAGTACTTC,CASSELLAGSYEQYF
TRBJ2-7,TRBD1,TRBV5-1,NA,TGCGCCAGCAGCCCCGGACAGGGTAAATACGAGCAGTACTTC,CASSPGQGKYEQYF
TRBJ2-7,TRBD2,TRBV7-6,NA,TGTGCCAGCAGCTTAAACCCTAGCGGGGCCTACGAGCAGTACTTC,CASSLNPSGAYEQYF
TRBJ1-6,TRBD1,TRBV7-2,few,TGTGCCAGCAGCCCAACAAACGTCGACAGGGGAGATTCACCCCTCCACTTT,CASSPTNVDRGDSPLHF
TRBJ2-7,TRBD1,TRBV27,NA,TGTGCCAGCAGTGGGGACAGGGTCTCCTACGAGCAGTACTTC,CASSGDRVSYEQYF
TRBJ1-1,NA,TRBV9,NA,TGTGCCAGCAGCGACGACAGTTTACTCTTTGAAGCTTTCTTT,CASSDDSLLFEAFF
TRBJ2-2,NA,TRBV7-9,NA,TGTGCCAGCAGCGCCATAACACCCACGAACACCGGGGAGCTGTTTTTT,CASSAITPTNTGELFF
TRBJ2-7,NA,TRBV6-5,NA,TGTGCCAGCAGGCGACCCGACAGTTATGAGCAGTACTTC,CASRRPDSYEQYF
TRBJ2-1,NA,TRBV29-1,NA,TGCAGCGTTGTGGCGGGATTTGTTGACAATGAGCAGTTCTTC,CSVVAGFVDNEQFF